The T cell receptor beta chain under discussion was sequenced for a study of Ad26.COV2.S vaccination and SARS-CoV-2 variants. Treatment denoted: around 19 received Ad26.COV2.S at low or high dose, single or two shots; 5 received placebo; per-sample allocation not given. Repertoires come from day 63 after the first vaccine or placebo injection. Only in-frame clones appear in the TCRdb table, and some are missing; sequencing was by immunoSEQ multiplex PCR. The profile shows roughly 320,000 clones, over 80% of them singletons. The table lists this clone with a count of one. The TCR was taken from a person between 18 and 65 years old who received the Ad26.COV2.S COVID-19 vaccine or a placebo. The material was peripheral blood, obtained in a trial of Ad26.COV2.S vaccine versus placebo.

CDR3: CASSLGGLAASDEQFF. The DNA of the CDR3 is TGCGCCAGCAGCCTTGGAGGTCTAGCGGCCTCGGATGAGCAGTTCTTC. V is TRBV4-1 and J is TRBJ2-1, with TRBD2 matching over 7 bases. This CDR3 comprises 16 residues. V dropped 4 bases and J dropped 8; count of bases not matched to a gene: 14. Germline loops: CDR1 MGHRA, CDR2 YSYEKL.